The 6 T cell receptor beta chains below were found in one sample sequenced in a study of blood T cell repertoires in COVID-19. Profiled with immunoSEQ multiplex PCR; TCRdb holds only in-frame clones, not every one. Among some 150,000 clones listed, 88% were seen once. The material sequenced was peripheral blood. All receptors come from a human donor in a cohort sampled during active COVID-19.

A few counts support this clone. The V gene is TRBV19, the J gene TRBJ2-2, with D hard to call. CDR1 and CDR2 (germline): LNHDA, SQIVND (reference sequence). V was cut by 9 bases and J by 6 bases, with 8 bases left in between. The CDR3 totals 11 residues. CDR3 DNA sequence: TGTGCCAGCCTAGAGGCCGGGGAGCTGTTTTTT. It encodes CASLEAGELFF. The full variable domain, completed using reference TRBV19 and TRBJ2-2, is DGGITQSPKYLFRKEGQNVTLSCEQNLNHDAMYWYRQDPGQGLRLIYYSQIVNDFQKGDIAEGYSVSREKKESFPLTVTSAQKNPTAFYLCASLEAGELFFGEGSRLTVL.

Here the CDR3 DNA reads TGTGCCAGCAGTTACGCGGGGGCAGGGGGCAATCAGCCCCAGCATTTT. It is translated as CASSYAGAGGNQPQHF. The rearrangement joins TRBV6-6 to TRBJ1-5; D is possibly TRBD1 (6 bases). The germline V gene has CDR1 MNHNY and CDR2 SVGAGI (reference sequence). The V and J ends lost 2 bases and 2 bases respectively, with 13 bases between them. The CDR3 contains 16 residues.

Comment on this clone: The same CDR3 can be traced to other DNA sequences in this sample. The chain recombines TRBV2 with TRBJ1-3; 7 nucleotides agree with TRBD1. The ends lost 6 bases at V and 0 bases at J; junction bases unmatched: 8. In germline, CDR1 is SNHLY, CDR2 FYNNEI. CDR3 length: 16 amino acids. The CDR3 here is CASSPRTGYSGNTIYF. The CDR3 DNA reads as TGTGCCAGCAGCCCTAGGACAGGTTACTCTGGAAACACCATATATTTT.

The CDR3 DNA sequence: TGCGCCAGCAGCCCGGACACCATGAACACTGAAGCTTTCTTT. This sequence encodes CASSPDTMNTEAFF. V and J are TRBV5-1 and TRBJ1-1, with a tentative D call TRBD1 (5 bases). Germline assignment: CDR1 SGHRS and CDR2 YFSETQ. There are 14 residues in the CDR3. The V gene lost 4 bases and the J gene lost 0 bases, with 10 bases spanning the gap.

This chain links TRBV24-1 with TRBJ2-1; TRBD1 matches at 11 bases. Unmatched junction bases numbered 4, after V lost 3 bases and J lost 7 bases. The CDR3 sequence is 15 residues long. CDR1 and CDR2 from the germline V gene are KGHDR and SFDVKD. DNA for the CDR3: TGTGCCACCAGTGATGCCGGGACAGGGGGAAATGAGCAGTTCTTC. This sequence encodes CATSDAGTGGNEQFF.

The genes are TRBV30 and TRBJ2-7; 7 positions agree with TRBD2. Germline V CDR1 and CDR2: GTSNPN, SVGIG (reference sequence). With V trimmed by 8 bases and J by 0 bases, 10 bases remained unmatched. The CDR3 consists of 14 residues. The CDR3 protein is CALKRGHSSYEQYF. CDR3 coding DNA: TGTGCCCTGAAGCGGGGTCACAGCTCCTACGAGCAGTACTTC.